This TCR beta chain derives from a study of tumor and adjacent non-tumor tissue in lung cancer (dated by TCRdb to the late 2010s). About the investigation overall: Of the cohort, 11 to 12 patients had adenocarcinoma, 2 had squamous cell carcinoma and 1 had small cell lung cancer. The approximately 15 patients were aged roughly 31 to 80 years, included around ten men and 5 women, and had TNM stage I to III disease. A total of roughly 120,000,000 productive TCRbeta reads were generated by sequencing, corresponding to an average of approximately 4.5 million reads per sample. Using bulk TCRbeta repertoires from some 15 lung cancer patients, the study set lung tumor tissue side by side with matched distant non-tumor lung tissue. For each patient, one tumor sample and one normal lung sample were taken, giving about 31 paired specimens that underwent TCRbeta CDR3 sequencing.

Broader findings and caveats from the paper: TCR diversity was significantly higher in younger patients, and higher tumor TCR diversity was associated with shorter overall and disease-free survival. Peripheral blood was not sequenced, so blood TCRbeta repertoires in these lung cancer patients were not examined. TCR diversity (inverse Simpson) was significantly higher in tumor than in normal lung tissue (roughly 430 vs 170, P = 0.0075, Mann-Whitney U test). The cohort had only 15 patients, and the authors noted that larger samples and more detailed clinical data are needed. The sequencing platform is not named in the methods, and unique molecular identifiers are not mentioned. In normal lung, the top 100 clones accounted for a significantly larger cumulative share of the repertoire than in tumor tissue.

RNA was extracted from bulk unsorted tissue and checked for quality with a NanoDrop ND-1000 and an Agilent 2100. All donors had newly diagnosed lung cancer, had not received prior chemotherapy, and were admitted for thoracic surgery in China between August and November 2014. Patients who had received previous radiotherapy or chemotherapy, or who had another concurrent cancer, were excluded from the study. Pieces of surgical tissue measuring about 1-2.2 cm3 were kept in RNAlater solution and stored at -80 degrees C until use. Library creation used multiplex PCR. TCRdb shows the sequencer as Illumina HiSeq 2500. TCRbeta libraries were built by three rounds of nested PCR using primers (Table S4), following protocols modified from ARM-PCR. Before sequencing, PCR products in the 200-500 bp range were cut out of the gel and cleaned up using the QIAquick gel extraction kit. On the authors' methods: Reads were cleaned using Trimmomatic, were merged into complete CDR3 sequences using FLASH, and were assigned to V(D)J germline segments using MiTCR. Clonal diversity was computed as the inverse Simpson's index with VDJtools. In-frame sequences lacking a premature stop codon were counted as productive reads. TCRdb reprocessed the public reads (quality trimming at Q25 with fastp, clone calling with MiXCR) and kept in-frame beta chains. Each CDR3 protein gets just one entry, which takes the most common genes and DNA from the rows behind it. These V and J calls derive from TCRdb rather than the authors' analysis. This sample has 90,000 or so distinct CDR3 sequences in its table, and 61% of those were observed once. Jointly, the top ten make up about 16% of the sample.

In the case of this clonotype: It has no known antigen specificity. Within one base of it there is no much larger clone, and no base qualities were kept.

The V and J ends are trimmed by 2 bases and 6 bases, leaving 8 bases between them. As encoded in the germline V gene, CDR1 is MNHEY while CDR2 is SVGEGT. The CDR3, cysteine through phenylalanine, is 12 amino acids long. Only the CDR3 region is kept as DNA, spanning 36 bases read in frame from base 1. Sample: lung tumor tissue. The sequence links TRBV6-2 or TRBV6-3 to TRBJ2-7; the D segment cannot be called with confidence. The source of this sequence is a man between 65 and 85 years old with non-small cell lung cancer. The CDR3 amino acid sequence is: CASSYTRIEQYF. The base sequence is TGTGCCAGCAGTTACACACGGATCGAGCAGTACTTC.